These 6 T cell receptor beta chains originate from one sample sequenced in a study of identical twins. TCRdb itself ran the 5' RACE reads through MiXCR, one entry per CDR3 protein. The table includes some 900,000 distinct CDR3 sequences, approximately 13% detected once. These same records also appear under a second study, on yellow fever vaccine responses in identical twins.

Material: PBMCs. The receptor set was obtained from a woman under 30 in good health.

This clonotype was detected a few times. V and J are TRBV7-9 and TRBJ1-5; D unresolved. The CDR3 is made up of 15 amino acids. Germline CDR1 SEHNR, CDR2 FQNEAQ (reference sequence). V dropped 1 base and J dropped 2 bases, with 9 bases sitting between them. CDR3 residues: CASSLGASRNQPQHF. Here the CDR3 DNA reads TGTGCCAGCAGCTTAGGGGCTAGCCGCAATCAGCCCCAGCATTTT.

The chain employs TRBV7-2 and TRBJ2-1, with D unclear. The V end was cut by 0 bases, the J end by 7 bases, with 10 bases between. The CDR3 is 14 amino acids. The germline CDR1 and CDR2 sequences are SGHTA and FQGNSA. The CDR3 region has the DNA TGTGCCAGCAGCTTAGCGCAACCCAGAAATGAGCAGTTCTTC. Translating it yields CASSLAQPRNEQFF. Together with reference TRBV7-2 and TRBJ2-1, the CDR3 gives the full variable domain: GAGVSQSPSNKVTEKGKDVELRCDPISGHTALYWYRQSLGQGLEFLIYFQGNSAPDKSGLPSDRFSAERTGGSVSTLTIQRTQQEDSAVYLCASSLAQPRNEQFFGPGTRLTVL.

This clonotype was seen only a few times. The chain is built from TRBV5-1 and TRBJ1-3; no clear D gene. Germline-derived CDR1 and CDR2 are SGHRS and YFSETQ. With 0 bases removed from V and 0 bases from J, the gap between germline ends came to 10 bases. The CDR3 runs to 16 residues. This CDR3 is CASSLEGGNSGNTIYF. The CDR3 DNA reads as TGCGCCAGCAGCTTGGAGGGCGGCAACTCTGGAAACACCATATATTTT. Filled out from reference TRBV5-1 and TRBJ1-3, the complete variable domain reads KAGVTQTPRYLIKTRGQQVTLSCSPISGHRSVSWYQQTPGQGLQFLFEYFSETQRNKGNFPGRFSGRQFSNSRSEMNVSTLELGDSALYLCASSLEGGNSGNTIYFGEGSWLTVV.

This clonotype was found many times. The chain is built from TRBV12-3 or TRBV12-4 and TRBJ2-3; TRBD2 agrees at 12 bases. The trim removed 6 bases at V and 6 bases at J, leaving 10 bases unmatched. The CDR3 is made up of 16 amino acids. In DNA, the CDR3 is TGTGCCAGCAGCGCCCTCGGACTAGCGGGACAGGATACGCAGTATTTT. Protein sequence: CASSALGLAGQDTQYF.

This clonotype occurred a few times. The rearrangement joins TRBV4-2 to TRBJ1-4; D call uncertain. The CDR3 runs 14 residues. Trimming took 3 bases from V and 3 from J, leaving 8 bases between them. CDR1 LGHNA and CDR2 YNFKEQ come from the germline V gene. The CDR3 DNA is TGTGCCAGCAGCCATCCCAGGCCTAATGAAAAACTGTTTTTT. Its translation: CASSHPRPNEKLFF.

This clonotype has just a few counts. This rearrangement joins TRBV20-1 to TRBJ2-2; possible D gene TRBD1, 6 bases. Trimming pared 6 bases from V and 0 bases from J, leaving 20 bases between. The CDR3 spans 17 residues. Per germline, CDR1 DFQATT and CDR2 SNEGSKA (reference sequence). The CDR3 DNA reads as TGCAGTGCGAGCCTACCCTTCGACAGGACGAACACCGGGGAGCTGTTTTTT. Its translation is CSASLPFDRTNTGELFF.